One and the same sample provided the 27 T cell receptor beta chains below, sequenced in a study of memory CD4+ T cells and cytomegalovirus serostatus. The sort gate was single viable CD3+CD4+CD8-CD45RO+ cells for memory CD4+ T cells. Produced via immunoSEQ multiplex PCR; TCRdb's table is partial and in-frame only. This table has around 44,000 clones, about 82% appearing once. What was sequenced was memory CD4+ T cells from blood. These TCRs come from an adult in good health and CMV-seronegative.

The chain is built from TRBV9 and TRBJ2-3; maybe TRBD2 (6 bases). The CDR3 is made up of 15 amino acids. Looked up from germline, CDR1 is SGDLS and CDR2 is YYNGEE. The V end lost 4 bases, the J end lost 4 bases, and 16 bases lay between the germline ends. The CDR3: CASSPSGGGADTQYF. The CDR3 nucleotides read TGTGCCAGCAGCCCTAGTGGCGGAGGGGCAGATACGCAGTATTTT.

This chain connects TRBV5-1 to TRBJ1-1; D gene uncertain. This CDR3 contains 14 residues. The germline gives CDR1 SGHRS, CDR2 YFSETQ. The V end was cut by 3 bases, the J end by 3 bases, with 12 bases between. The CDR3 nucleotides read TGCGCCAGCAGCTCAACGGGGAGGGACACTGAAGCTTTCTTT. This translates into CASSSTGRDTEAFF.

CDR3: CASSLMTGNIQYF. As DNA, the CDR3 is TGCGCCAGCAGCTTGATGACAGGGAACATTCAGTACTTC. The chain has TRBV5-1 and TRBJ2-4; TRBD1 matches at 7 bases. The CDR3 loop spans 13 amino acids. Germline V gives CDR1 SGHRS, CDR2 YFSETQ. V lost 1 base, J lost 7 bases, and 2 bases stayed unmatched.

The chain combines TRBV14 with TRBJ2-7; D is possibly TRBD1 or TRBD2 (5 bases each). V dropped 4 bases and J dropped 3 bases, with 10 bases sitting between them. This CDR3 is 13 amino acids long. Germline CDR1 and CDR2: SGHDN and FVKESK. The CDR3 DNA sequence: TGTGCCAGCAGCCGCCGGGACGGCTACGAGCAGTACTTC. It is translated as CASSRRDGYEQYF.

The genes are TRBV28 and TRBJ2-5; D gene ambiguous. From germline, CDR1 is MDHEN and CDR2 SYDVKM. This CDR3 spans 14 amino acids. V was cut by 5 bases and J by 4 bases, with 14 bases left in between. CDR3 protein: CASSPTAIRETQYF. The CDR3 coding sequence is TGTGCCAGCAGTCCCACCGCCATCCGAGAGACCCAGTACTTC.

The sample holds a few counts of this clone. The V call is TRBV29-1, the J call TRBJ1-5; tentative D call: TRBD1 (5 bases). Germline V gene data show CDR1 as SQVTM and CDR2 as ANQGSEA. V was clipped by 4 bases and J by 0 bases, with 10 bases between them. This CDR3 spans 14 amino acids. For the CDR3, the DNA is TGCAGCGTTGGGGAACAGGCTAGCAATCAGCCCCAGCATTTT. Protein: CSVGEQASNQPQHF.

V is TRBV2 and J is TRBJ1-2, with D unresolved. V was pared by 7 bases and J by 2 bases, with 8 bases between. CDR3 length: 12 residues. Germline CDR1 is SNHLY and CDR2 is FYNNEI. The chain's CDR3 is CASTRLNYGYTF. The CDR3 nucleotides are TGTGCCAGCACTCGGCTCAACTATGGCTACACCTTC. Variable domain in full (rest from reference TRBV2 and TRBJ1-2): EPEVTQTPSHQVTQMGQEVILRCVPISNHLYFYWYRQILGQKVEFLVSFYNNEISEKSEIFDDQFSVERPDGSNFTLKIRSTKLEDSAMYFCASTRLNYGYTFGSGTRLTVV.

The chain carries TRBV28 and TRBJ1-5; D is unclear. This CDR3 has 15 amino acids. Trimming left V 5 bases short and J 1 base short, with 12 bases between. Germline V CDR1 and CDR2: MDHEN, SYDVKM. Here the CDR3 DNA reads TGTGCCAGCAGTCGGCCCTCCTGGAGCAATCAGCCCCAGCATTTT. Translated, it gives CASSRPSWSNQPQHF.

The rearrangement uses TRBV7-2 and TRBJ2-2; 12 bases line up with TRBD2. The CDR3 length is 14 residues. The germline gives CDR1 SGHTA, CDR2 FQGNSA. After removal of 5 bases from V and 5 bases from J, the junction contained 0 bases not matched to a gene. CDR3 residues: CASSGTSGTGELFF. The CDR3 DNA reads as TGTGCCAGCAGCGGGACTAGCGGGACCGGGGAGCTGTTTTTT.

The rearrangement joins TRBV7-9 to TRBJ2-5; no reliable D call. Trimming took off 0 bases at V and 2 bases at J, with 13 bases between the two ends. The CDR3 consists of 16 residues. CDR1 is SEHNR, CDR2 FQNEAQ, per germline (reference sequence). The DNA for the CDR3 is TGTGCCAGCAGCTTAGCTAATTTCTACCGTCAAGAGACCCAGTACTTC. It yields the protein CASSLANFYRQETQYF.

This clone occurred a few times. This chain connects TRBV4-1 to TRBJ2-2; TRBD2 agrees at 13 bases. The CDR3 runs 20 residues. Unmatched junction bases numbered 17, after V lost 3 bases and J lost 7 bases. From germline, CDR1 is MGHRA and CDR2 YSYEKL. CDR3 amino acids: CASSHSGLAGVVRRGGELFF. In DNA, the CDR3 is TGCGCCAGCAGCCACTCCGGACTAGCGGGAGTAGTACGGCGCGGCGGGGAGCTGTTTTTT.

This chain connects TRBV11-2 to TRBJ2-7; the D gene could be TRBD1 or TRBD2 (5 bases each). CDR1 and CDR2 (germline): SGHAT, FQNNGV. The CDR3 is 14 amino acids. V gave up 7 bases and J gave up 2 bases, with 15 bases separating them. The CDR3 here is CASTWGSGTYEQYF. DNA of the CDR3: TGTGCCAGCACCTGGGGGTCCGGTACCTACGAGCAGTACTTC.

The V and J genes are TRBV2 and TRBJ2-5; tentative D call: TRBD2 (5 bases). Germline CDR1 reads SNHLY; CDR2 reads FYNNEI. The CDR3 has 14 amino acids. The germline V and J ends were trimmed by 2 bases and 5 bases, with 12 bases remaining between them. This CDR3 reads CASSETLGVETQYF. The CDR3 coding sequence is TGTGCCAGCAGTGAAACGCTCGGGGTGGAGACCCAGTACTTC.

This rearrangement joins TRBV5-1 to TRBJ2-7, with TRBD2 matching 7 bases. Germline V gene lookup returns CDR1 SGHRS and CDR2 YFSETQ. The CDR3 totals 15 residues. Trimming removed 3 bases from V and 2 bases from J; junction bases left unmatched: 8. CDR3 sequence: CASSSVASGPYEQYF. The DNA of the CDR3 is TGCGCCAGCAGCTCGGTGGCTAGCGGACCCTACGAGCAGTACTTC.

The CDR3, as DNA: TGTGCCAGCAGCCCAAACAGGGATTCCGGGGAGCTGTTTTTT. Protein: CASSPNRDSGELFF. The chain uses TRBV7-3 and TRBJ2-2; tentative D call: TRBD1 (6 bases). From germline, CDR1 is SGHTA and CDR2 FQGTGA. The CDR3 spans 14 residues. Between the trimmed V and J ends, which lost 5 bases and 6 bases, there was a span of 13 bases.

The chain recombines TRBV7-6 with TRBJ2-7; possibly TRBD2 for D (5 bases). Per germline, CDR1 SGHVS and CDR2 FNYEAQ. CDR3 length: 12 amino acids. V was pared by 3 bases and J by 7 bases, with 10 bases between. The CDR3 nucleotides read TGTGCCAGCAGCTTCCGAACGGGGGAGCAGTACTTC. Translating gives CASSFRTGEQYF.

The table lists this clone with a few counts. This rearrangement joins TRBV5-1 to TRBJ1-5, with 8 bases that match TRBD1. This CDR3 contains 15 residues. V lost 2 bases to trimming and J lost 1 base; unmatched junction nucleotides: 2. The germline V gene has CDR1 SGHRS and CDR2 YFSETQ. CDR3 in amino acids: CASSLSGGSNQPQHF. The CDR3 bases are TGCGCCAGCAGCTTATCAGGGGGCAGCAATCAGCCCCAGCATTTT.

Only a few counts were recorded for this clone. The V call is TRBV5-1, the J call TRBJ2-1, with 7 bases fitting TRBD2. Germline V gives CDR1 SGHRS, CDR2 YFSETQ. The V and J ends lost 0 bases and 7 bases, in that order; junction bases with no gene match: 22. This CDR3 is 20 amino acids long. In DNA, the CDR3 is TGCGCCAGCAGCTTGGGTGGCGGGAGATCCGACGGAGGCCACGGAAATGAGCAGTTCTTC. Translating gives CASSLGGGRSDGGHGNEQFF.

CDR3 amino acids: CAISESGGSYGYTF. The CDR3 region has the DNA TGTGCCATCAGTGAGTCAGGCGGGTCCTATGGCTACACCTTC. The V call is TRBV10-3, the J call TRBJ1-2; D unresolved. The V end was cut by 0 bases, the J end by 4 bases, with 9 bases between. The CDR3 has 14 amino acids. The germline V gene has CDR1 ENHRY and CDR2 SYGVKD.

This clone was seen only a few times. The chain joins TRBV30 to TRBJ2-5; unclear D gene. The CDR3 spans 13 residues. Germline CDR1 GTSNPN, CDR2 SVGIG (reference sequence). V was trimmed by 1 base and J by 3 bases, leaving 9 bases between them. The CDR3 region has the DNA TGTGCCTGGAGTGGTAGGGTCAAAGAGACCCAGTACTTC. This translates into CAWSGRVKETQYF.

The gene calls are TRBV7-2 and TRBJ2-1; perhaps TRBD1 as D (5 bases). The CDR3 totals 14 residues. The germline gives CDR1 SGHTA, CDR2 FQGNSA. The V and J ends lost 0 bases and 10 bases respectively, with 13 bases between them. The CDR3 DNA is TGTGCCAGCAGCTTAGCGCGTGGGGCTTTGGAGCAGTTCTTC. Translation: CASSLARGALEQFF.

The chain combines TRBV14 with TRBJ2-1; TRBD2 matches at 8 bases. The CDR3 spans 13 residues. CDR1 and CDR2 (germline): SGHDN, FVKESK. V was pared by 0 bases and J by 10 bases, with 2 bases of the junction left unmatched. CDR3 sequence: CASSQDWTSEQFF. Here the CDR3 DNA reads TGTGCCAGCAGCCAAGATTGGACTAGCGAGCAGTTCTTC.

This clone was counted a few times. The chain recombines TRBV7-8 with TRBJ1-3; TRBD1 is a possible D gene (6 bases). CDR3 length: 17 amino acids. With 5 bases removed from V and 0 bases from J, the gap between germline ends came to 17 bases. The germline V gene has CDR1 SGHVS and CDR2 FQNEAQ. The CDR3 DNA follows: TGTGCCAGCAGCGCATACAGGGCCCCGATCTCTGGAAACACCATATATTTT. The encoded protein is CASSAYRAPISGNTIYF.

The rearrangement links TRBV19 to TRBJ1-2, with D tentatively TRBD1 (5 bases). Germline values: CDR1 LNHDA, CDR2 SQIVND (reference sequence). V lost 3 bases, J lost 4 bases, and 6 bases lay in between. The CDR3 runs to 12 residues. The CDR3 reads CASSMGTYGYTF. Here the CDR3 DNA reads TGTGCCAGTAGTATGGGGACCTATGGCTACACCTTC. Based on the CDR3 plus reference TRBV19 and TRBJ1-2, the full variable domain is DGGITQSPKYLFRKEGQNVTLSCEQNLNHDAMYWYRQDPGQGLRLIYYSQIVNDFQKGDIAEGYSVSREKKESFPLTVTSAQKNPTAFYLCASSMGTYGYTFGSGTRLTVV.

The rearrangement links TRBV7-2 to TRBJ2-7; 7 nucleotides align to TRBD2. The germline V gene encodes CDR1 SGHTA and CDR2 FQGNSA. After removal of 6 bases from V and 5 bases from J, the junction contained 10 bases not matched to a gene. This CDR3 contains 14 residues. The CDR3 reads CASRPRTSFNEQYF. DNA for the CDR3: TGTGCCAGCAGACCCCGGACTAGTTTTAACGAGCAGTACTTC.

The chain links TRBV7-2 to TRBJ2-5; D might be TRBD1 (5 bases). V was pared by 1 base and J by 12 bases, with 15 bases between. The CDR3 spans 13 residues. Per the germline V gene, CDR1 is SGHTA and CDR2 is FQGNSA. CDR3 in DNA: TGTGCCAGCAGCTTAGACGACGTGCAGGGCAAGTACTTC. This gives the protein CASSLDDVQGKYF. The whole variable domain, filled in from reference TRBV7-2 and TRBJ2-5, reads GAGVSQSPSNKVTEKGKDVELRCDPISGHTALYWYRQSLGQGLEFLIYFQGNSAPDKSGLPSDRFSAERTGGSVSTLTIQRTQQEDSAVYLCASSLDDVQGKYFGPGTRLLVL.

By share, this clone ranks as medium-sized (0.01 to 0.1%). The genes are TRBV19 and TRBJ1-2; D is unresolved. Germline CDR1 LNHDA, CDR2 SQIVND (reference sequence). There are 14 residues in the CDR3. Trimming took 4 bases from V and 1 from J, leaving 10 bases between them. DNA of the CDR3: TGTGCCAGTAGTAGGGGAGACGGTAACTATGGCTACACCTTC. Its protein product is CASSRGDGNYGYTF.